These T cell receptor beta chains were read from a single sample in a study of T cells of healthy individuals. MiXCR, run by TCRdb on the 5' RACE reads, gives a single entry per CDR3 protein. In the table there are about 63,000 distinct CDR3 sequences, around 15% of which are singletons. All receptors come from a human donor in good health. Each CDR3 is given with its conserved first and last residue. Fields, in order: clone size, J gene, D gene, V gene, CDR3 DNA, CDR3 protein. D genes are given only for firm matches. Clone size is given for some rows only: seen once, a few or many times, or a class if the clone is expanded.

size: many; J: TRBJ1-4; D: NA; V: TRBV7-6; DNA: TGTGCCAGCAGCAACCGAGAGGTCCTTGGAACTAATGAAAAACTGTTTTTT; CDR3: CASSNREVLGTNEKLFF
size: many; J: TRBJ2-5; D: NA; V: TRBV7-9; DNA: TGTGCCAGCAGCGAAGCAGGGTATCTTTGGACCCAGTACTTC; CDR3: CASSEAGYLWTQYF
size: many; J: TRBJ2-5; D: TRBD2; V: TRBV20-1; DNA: TGCAGTGCCCCCCCGGGAGGCCTTCAAGAGACCCAGTACTTC; CDR3: CSAPPGGLQETQYF
size: many; J: TRBJ2-5; D: NA; V: TRBV4-2; DNA: TGTGCCAGCAGCCCCTTGGGACAAAAAGAGACCCAGTACTTC; CDR3: CASSPLGQKETQYF
size: NA; J: TRBJ2-6; D: NA; V: TRBV12-3/TRBV12-4; DNA: TGTGCCAGCGGTGTTTCTGGGGCCAACGTCCTGACTTTC; CDR3: CASGVSGANVLTF
size: NA; J: TRBJ2-1; D: TRBD2; V: TRBV7-3; DNA: TGTGCCAGCAGCTTACAGGGCGGGGGCTCCTACAATGAGCAGTTCTTC; CDR3: CASSLQGGGSYNEQFF
size: few; J: TRBJ2-5; D: NA; V: TRBV21-1; DNA: TGTGCCAGCAGCATAAGGGCCCACAGGGGTGAGGAGACCCAGTACTTC; CDR3: CASSIRAHRGEETQYF
size: NA; J: TRBJ2-2; D: TRBD1; V: TRBV28; DNA: TGTGCCAGCAGAAACACAGGGGGTCCCGGGGAGCTGTTTTTT; CDR3: CASRNTGGPGELFF
size: NA; J: TRBJ1-1; D: NA; V: TRBV6-5; DNA: TGTGCCAGCAGGGCGGCAATTGGTGAAGCTTTCTTT; CDR3: CASRAAIGEAFF
size: NA; J: TRBJ2-3; D: NA; V: TRBV20-1; DNA: TGCAGTGCAACCCCGGGACTCAGCACAGATACGCAGTATTTT; CDR3: CSATPGLSTDTQYF
size: few; J: TRBJ2-1; D: TRBD2; V: TRBV27; DNA: TGTGCCAGCAGTTTGCGGGGACTAGAGCTTCATGAGCAGTTCTTC; CDR3: CASSLRGLELHEQFF
size: NA; J: TRBJ1-6; D: TRBD1; V: TRBV29-1; DNA: TGCAGCGTTGTGAGGGGGCTCTATTCACCCCTCCACTTT; CDR3: CSVVRGLYSPLHF
size: many; J: TRBJ2-7; D: TRBD1; V: TRBV6-6; DNA: TGTGCCAGCAGCCTTAATACAGGGGGCGGCGAGCAGTACTTC; CDR3: CASSLNTGGGEQYF
size: NA; J: TRBJ2-5; D: TRBD1; V: TRBV28; DNA: TGTGCCAGCAGTAGACAGGGCCCTCGAGAGACCCAGTACTTC; CDR3: CASSRQGPRETQYF
size: NA; J: TRBJ1-5; D: NA; V: TRBV19; DNA: TGTGCCAGTAGTAAGGGGATCTGGCGGCAGTCCAATCAGCCCCAGCATTTT; CDR3: CASSKGIWRQSNQPQHF
size: many; J: TRBJ2-5; D: NA; V: TRBV29-1; DNA: TGCAGCGTTCGCTGGGGTGGGGAGACCCAGTACTTC; CDR3: CSVRWGGETQYF
size: many; J: TRBJ2-1; D: NA; V: TRBV4-3; DNA: TGCGCCAGCAGCCAAGATGGGGGCAGGCCCCCGAACAATGAGCAGTTCTTC; CDR3: CASSQDGGRPPNNEQFF
size: many; J: TRBJ2-1; D: TRBD1; V: TRBV11-2; DNA: TGTGCCAGCAGCTCGGACAGGGGACTCAATGAGCAGTTCTTC; CDR3: CASSSDRGLNEQFF
size: few; J: TRBJ2-1; D: NA; V: TRBV7-2; DNA: TGTGCCAGCAGCCCTCAAGTAGCAGCTTACAATGAGCAGTTCTTC; CDR3: CASSPQVAAYNEQFF
size: NA; J: TRBJ2-3; D: TRBD2; V: TRBV5-1; DNA: TGCGCCAGCAAAGGCACGGCGAGCTTCGGGAGGGCCACAGATACGCAGTATTTT; CDR3: CASKGTASFGRATDTQYF
size: NA; J: TRBJ1-1; D: TRBD1; V: TRBV28; DNA: TGTGCCAGCAGTTTGCGGACAGGGACGAACACTGAAGCTTTCTTT; CDR3: CASSLRTGTNTEAFF
size: medium-sized; J: TRBJ1-2; D: TRBD1; V: TRBV20-1; DNA: TGCAGTGCTGCCACAGGGGGCGCGATAGATGGCTACACCTTC; CDR3: CSAATGGAIDGYTF
size: many; J: TRBJ2-7; D: NA; V: TRBV27; DNA: TGTGCCAGCAGTTTAGAGGTCAGAACGAGCTCCTACGAGCAGTACTTC; CDR3: CASSLEVRTSSYEQYF
size: NA; J: TRBJ2-3; D: NA; V: TRBV25-1; DNA: TGTGCCAGCAGCTTGAAATGGGTAATCCGTACGACTAGCACAGATACGCAGTATTTT; CDR3: CASSLKWVIRTTSTDTQYF
size: NA; J: TRBJ2-5; D: NA; V: TRBV4-1; DNA: TGCGCCAGCAGCCAACTTCAGGTGGTCCCAGAGACCCAGTACTTC; CDR3: CASSQLQVVPETQYF
size: many; J: TRBJ2-1; D: TRBD2; V: TRBV5-1; DNA: TGCGCCAGCAGTCCCTTTAGAGCGGGAGGGAATGAGCAGTTCTTC; CDR3: CASSPFRAGGNEQFF
size: NA; J: TRBJ2-7; D: TRBD2; V: TRBV6-2/TRBV6-3; DNA: TGTGCCAGCAGCTATGGCCGCCTAGCGGGAGTGAATGAGCAGTACTTC; CDR3: CASSYGRLAGVNEQYF
size: many; J: TRBJ1-2; D: NA; V: TRBV6-2/TRBV6-3; DNA: TGTGCCAGCAGAACCGGGGCCTATGGCTACACCTTC; CDR3: CASRTGAYGYTF
size: few; J: TRBJ2-1; D: TRBD2; V: TRBV4-1; DNA: TGCGCCAGCAGCCAAGGCCCCGGGAGGGGGCAGTTCTTC; CDR3: CASSQGPGRGQFF
size: many; J: TRBJ1-1; D: NA; V: TRBV2; DNA: TGTGCCAGCAGTGGGAGATTAGCGAACACTGAAGCTTTCTTT; CDR3: CASSGRLANTEAFF
size: many; J: TRBJ2-5; D: NA; V: TRBV28; DNA: TGTGCCAGCAGTTTGTGGCAGGGTCAAGAGACCCAGTACTTC; CDR3: CASSLWQGQETQYF
size: few; J: TRBJ2-2; D: TRBD1; V: TRBV24-1; DNA: TGTGCCACCAGACAGGGGTCCGGGGAGCTGTTTTTT; CDR3: CATRQGSGELFF
size: NA; J: TRBJ2-3; D: TRBD2; V: TRBV6-2/TRBV6-3; DNA: TGTGCCAGCAGTTACGGGGGACTAGCGGCAGATACGCAGTATTTT; CDR3: CASSYGGLAADTQYF
size: NA; J: TRBJ2-3; D: TRBD1; V: TRBV4-1; DNA: TGCGCCAGCAGCTTAACAGGGGATCCCACAGATACGCAGTATTTT; CDR3: CASSLTGDPTDTQYF
size: few; J: TRBJ2-1; D: NA; V: TRBV27; DNA: TGTGCCAGCAGTTTTAGGCTAGGGACGAATGAGCAGTTCTTC; CDR3: CASSFRLGTNEQFF
size: NA; J: TRBJ2-5; D: NA; V: TRBV7-2; DNA: TGTGCCAGCAGCCACCTTCTCCGCCAAGAGACCCAGTACTTC; CDR3: CASSHLLRQETQYF
size: once; J: TRBJ2-5; D: NA; V: TRBV12-3/TRBV12-4; DNA: TGTGCCAGCACCCGGACGGGGGCAGAGACCCAGTACTTC; CDR3: CASTRTGAETQYF
size: many; J: TRBJ2-1; D: TRBD2; V: TRBV5-4; DNA: TGTGCCAGCAGCAGGGGACTAGGGGATGAGCAGTTCTTC; CDR3: CASSRGLGDEQFF
size: NA; J: TRBJ2-7; D: TRBD2; V: TRBV29-1; DNA: TGCAGCGTCGAACTAGCGGGAGGCTACGAGCAGTACTTC; CDR3: CSVELAGGYEQYF
size: NA; J: TRBJ2-7; D: NA; V: TRBV7-2; DNA: TGTGCCAGCAGCTCCCAGGGGGGTACGGTCGAGCAGTACTTC; CDR3: CASSSQGGTVEQYF
size: few; J: TRBJ2-7; D: NA; V: TRBV7-2; DNA: TGTGCCAGCAGCTCTAGCGGGGGACAGGGACCGGGGGAGCAGTACTTC; CDR3: CASSSSGGQGPGEQYF
size: few; J: TRBJ2-1; D: NA; V: TRBV7-9; DNA: TGTGCCAGCAGGCCCGACCCTCTGTACAATGAGCAGTTCTTC; CDR3: CASRPDPLYNEQFF
size: many; J: TRBJ2-5; D: TRBD1; V: TRBV6-5; DNA: TGTGCCAGCAGGGACAGGGCTCCGAAGACCCAGTACTTC; CDR3: CASRDRAPKTQYF
size: many; J: TRBJ2-7; D: TRBD2; V: TRBV6-5; DNA: TGTGCCAGCAGTTACTTCAGCGGGGCGAGCTCCTACGAGCAGTACTTC; CDR3: CASSYFSGASSYEQYF
size: many; J: TRBJ2-1; D: NA; V: TRBV29-1; DNA: TGCAGCGTTGAAGTAGGTCAGGGGACCTCCTACAATGAGCAGTTCTTC; CDR3: CSVEVGQGTSYNEQFF
size: few; J: TRBJ2-3; D: NA; V: TRBV11-2; DNA: TGTGCCAGCAGCCCTAAGCGGTTTAGGGGAGATACGCAGTATTTT; CDR3: CASSPKRFRGDTQYF
size: NA; J: TRBJ2-3; D: TRBD2; V: TRBV12-3/TRBV12-4; DNA: TGTGCCAGCAGTAGCGGGGGGGGTGATACGCAGTATTTT; CDR3: CASSSGGGDTQYF
size: many; J: TRBJ2-2; D: TRBD2; V: TRBV27; DNA: TGTGCCAGCAGTCCCCGCGGGCGGGAGAGAGAAAACACCGGGGAGCTGTTTTTT; CDR3: CASSPRGRERENTGELFF
size: many; J: TRBJ2-3; D: NA; V: TRBV29-1; DNA: TGCAGCGTCGACCTATGGGGCGGAACAGATACGCAGTATTTT; CDR3: CSVDLWGGTDTQYF
size: few; J: TRBJ2-3; D: NA; V: TRBV15; DNA: TGTGCCACCAGCAAACCGGGAGATACGCAGTATTTT; CDR3: CATSKPGDTQYF